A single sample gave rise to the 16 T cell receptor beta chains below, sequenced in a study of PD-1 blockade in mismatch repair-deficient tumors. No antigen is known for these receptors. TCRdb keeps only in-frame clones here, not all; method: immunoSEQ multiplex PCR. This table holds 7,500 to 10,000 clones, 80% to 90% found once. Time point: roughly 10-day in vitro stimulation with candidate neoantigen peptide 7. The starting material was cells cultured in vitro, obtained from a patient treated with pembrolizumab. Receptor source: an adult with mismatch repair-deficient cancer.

CDR3: CASSLAGGEKLFF. The DNA of the CDR3 is TGTGCCAGCAGCTTGGCGGGGGGTGAAAAACTGTTTTTT. The chain is built from TRBV5-5 and TRBJ1-4, with D perhaps TRBD1 (5 bases). Germline CDR1 is SGHKS and CDR2 is YYEKEE (reference sequence). Trimming took off 0 bases at V and 7 bases at J, with 7 bases between the two ends. The CDR3 is 13 residues long. Full variable domain (outside the CDR3, taken from reference TRBV5-5 and TRBJ1-4): DAGVTQSPTHLIKTRGQQVTLRCSPISGHKSVSWYQQVLGQGPQFIFQYYEKEERGRGNFPDRFSARQFPNYSSELNVNALLLGDSALYLCASSLAGGEKLFFGSGTQLSVL.

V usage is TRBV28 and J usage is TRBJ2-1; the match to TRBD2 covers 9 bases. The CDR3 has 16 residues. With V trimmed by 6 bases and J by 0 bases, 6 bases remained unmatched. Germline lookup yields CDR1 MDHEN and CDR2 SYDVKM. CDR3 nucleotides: TGTGCCAGCAGGGGGGGTAGCGGGAGCTCCTACAATGAGCAGTTCTTC. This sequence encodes CASRGGSGSSYNEQFF.

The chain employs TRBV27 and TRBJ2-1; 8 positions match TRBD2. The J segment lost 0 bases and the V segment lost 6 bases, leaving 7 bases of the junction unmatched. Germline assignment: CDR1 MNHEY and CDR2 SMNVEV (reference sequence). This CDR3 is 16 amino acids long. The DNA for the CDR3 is TGTGCCAGCAGCATACTAGCGGTAAGCTCCTACAATGAGCAGTTCTTC. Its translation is CASSILAVSSYNEQFF.

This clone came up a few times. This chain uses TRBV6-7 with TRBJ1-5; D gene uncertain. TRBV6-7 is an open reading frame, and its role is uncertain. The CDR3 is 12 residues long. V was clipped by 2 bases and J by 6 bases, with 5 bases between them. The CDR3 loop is CASSYESQPQHF. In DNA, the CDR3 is TGTGCCAGCAGTTACGAGAGTCAGCCCCAGCATTTT.

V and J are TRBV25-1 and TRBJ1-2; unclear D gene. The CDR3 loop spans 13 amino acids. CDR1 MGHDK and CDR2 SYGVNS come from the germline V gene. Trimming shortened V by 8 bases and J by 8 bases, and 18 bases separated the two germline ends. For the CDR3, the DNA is TGTGCCAGCTCTCCAGATCGGGCGCGGGGCTACACCTTC. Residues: CASSPDRARGYTF.

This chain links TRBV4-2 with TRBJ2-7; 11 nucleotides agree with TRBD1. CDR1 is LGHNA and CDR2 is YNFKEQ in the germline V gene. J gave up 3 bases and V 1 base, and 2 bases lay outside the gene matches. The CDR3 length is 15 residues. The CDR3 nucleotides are TGTGCCAGCAGCCAAGGCGGGACAGGGGGCTACGAGCAGTACTTC. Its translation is CASSQGGTGGYEQYF.

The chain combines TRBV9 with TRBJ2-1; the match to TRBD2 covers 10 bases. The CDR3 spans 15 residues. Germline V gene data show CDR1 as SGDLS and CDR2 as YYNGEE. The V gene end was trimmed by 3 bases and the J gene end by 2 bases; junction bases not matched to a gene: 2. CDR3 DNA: TGTGCCAGCAGCGCTAGCGGGAGTACCTACAATGAGCAGTTCTTC. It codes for CASSASGSTYNEQFF.

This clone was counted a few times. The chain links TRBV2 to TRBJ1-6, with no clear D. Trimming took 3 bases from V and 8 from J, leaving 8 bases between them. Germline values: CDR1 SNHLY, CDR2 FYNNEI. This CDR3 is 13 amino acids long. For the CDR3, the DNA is TGTGCCAGCAGTGAGGCCACGTATTCACCCCTCCACTTT. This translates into CASSEATYSPLHF.

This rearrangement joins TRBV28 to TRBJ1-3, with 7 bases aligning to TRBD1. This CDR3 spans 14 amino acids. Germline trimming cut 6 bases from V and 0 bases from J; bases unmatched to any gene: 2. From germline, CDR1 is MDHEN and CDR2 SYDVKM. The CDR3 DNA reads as TGTGCCAGCAGCACAGGGGCCTCTGGAAACACCATATATTTT. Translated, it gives CASSTGASGNTIYF. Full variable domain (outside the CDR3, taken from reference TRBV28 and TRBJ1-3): DVKVTQSSRYLVKRTGEKVFLECVQDMDHENMFWYRQDPGLGLRLIYFSYDVKMKEKGDIPEGYSVSREKKERFSLILESASTNQTSMYLCASSTGASGNTIYFGEGSWLTVV.

In nucleotides, the CDR3 is TGCGCCAGCAGCTCATGGGAGACCCAGTACTTC. Its protein is CASSSWETQYF. This chain joins TRBV5-1 and TRBJ2-5; D unclear. V lost 3 bases, J lost 5 bases, and 5 bases lay in between. The CDR3 extends over 11 amino acids. The V gene's germline CDR1 is SGHRS and CDR2 YFSETQ.

The CDR3 DNA sequence: TGTGCCAGCTCACCTGGCCCCGGGGCCAACGTCCTGACTTTC. Its protein is CASSPGPGANVLTF. The chain joins TRBV18 to TRBJ2-6; D unclear. Germline assignment: CDR1 KGHSH and CDR2 LQKENI. V was trimmed by 3 bases and J by 4 bases, leaving 7 bases between them. CDR3 length equals 14 residues.

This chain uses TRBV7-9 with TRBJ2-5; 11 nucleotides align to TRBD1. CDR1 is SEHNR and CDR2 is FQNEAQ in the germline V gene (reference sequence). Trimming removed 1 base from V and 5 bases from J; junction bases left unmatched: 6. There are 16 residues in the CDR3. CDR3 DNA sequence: TGTGCCAGCAGCTTAGGGACAGGGGGCGCGGTGGAGACCCAGTACTTC. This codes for CASSLGTGGAVETQYF.

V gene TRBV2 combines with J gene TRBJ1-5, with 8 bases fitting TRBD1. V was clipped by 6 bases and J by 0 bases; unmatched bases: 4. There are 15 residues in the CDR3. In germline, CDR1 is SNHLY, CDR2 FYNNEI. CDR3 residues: CASRGQVYSNQPQHF. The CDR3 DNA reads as TGTGCCAGCAGGGGACAGGTTTATAGCAATCAGCCCCAGCATTTT.

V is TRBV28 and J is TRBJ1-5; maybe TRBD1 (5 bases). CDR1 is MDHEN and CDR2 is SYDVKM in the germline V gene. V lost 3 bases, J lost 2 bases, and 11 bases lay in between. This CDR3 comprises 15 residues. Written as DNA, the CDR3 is TGTGCCAGCAGTTTCTCGGGGGGGGGCAATCAGCCCCAGCATTTT. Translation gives CASSFSGGGNQPQHF.

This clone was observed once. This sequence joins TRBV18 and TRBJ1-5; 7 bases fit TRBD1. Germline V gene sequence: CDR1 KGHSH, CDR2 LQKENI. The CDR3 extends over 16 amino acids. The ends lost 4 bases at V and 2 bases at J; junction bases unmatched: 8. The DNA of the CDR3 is TGTGCCAGCTCACAATCGAGGGGGCACGGCAATCAGCCCCAGCATTTT. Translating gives CASSQSRGHGNQPQHF.

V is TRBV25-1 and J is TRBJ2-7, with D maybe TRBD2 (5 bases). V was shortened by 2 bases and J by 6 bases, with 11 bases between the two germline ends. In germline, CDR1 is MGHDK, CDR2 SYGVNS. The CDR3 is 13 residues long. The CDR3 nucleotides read TGTGCCAGCAGTGAACCCAGACTATCCGAGCAGTACTTC. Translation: CASSEPRLSEQYF.